Listed here are 18 T cell receptor beta chains from one sample, sequenced in a study of Tregs in tolerant kidney transplant recipients. Repertoires were generated with immunoSEQ multiplex PCR, while TCRdb's copy carries only in-frame clones and drops some. Here the sample spans 100,000 to 150,000 clones, 92% being singletons. Input material: CD4+ T cells from blood. Source of these receptors: a human donor in good health.

The rearrangement joins TRBV7-6 to TRBJ1-5, with TRBD1 as a possible D gene (6 bases). In germline, CDR1 is SGHVS, CDR2 FNYEAQ. The CDR3 contains 13 residues. V lost 0 bases, J lost 9 bases, and 9 bases lay in between. The CDR3: CASSLAGGSPQHF. CDR3 in DNA: TGTGCCAGCAGCTTAGCAGGGGGGTCGCCCCAGCATTTT.

This rearrangement joins TRBV4-2 to TRBJ1-1, with 7 positions matching TRBD1. Germline CDR1 reads LGHNA; CDR2 reads YNFKEQ. The CDR3 runs to 13 residues. With V trimmed by 3 bases and J by 5 bases, 3 bases remained unmatched. The CDR3 reads CASSQQQGTEAFF. CDR3 nucleotide sequence: TGTGCCAGCAGCCAGCAACAGGGGACTGAAGCTTTCTTT.

The V and J genes are TRBV11-2 and TRBJ2-3; unclear D gene. The CDR3 covers 12 residues. The germline V and J ends were trimmed by 8 bases and 5 bases, with 11 bases remaining between them. The germline gives CDR1 SGHAT, CDR2 FQNNGV. The CDR3 nucleotides are TGTGCCAGCGCCAATGGCGGAGATACGCAGTATTTT. Translating it yields CASANGGDTQYF.

The rearrangement uses TRBV29-1 and TRBJ2-7; no clear D. V lost 4 bases and J 3 bases, leaving 19 bases between the germline ends. Germline V gene sequence: CDR1 SQVTM, CDR2 ANQGSEA. CDR3 length: 15 amino acids. The CDR3 sequence: CSVGARAATLYEQYF. The CDR3 DNA follows: TGCAGCGTTGGGGCCCGGGCAGCAACCCTCTACGAGCAGTACTTC.

The chain has TRBV7-6 and TRBJ2-5; 15 nucleotides align to TRBD2. The germline V gene has CDR1 SGHVS and CDR2 FNYEAQ. The CDR3 covers 16 residues. The ends lost 5 bases at V and 4 bases at J; junction bases unmatched: 5. CDR3 coding DNA: TGTGCCAGCAGCCCGGGACTAGCGGGAGGTATAGAGACCCAGTACTTC. Its protein is CASSPGLAGGIETQYF. The full variable domain, in which reference TRBV7-6 and TRBJ2-5 provide the parts outside the CDR3, is GAGVSQSPRYKVTKRGQDVALRCDPISGHVSLYWYRQALGQGPEFLTYFNYEAQQDKSGLPNDRFSAERPEGSISTLTIQRTEQRDSAMYRCASSPGLAGGIETQYFGPGTRLLVL.

In its sample, this clone was seen once. The gene calls are TRBV2 and TRBJ2-5, with D perhaps TRBD2 (5 bases). The V end was cut by 6 bases, the J end by 5 bases, with 16 bases between. This CDR3 has 14 residues. Per germline, CDR1 SNHLY and CDR2 FYNNEI. The CDR3 coding sequence is TGTGCCAGCAGCCTAGCCTACGGCTGGGAGACCCAGTACTTC. This gives the protein CASSLAYGWETQYF.

This chain uses TRBV19 with TRBJ1-5; D might be TRBD1 (5 bases). Germline assignment: CDR1 LNHDA and CDR2 SQIVND (reference sequence). V dropped 8 bases and J dropped 5 bases, with 13 bases sitting between them. The CDR3 contains 13 residues. The CDR3 DNA sequence: TGTGCCAGTTCACCACGGGGGGATCAGCCCCAGCATTTT. Translation gives CASSPRGDQPQHF.

The genes are TRBV2 and TRBJ1-2; D is ambiguous. This CDR3 has 11 amino acids. Germline lookup yields CDR1 SNHLY and CDR2 FYNNEI. The V end was cut by 4 bases, the J end by 7 bases, with 7 bases between. The CDR3 loop reads CASSVRVGYTF. The CDR3 bases are TGTGCCAGCAGTGTCCGGGTTGGCTACACCTTC.

The chain has TRBV14 and TRBJ2-7, with unresolved D. With 0 bases removed from V and 5 bases from J, the gap between germline ends came to 14 bases. The CDR3 consists of 15 residues. CDR1 and CDR2 (germline): SGHDN, FVKESK. The CDR3 protein is CASSQEWGIRNEQYF. In DNA form, the CDR3 reads TGTGCCAGCAGCCAAGAATGGGGTATTCGGAACGAGCAGTACTTC.

This clone was detected only once. The chain carries TRBV4-2 and TRBJ2-7, with 9 positions matching TRBD2. The CDR3 loop spans 16 amino acids. Per the germline V gene, CDR1 is LGHNA and CDR2 is YNFKEQ. V shed 2 bases, J shed 4 bases, and the junction held 9 bases outside the gene matches. CDR3 sequence: CASSQPQRGAGYEQYF. In DNA form, the CDR3 reads TGTGCCAGCAGCCAACCCCAGCGGGGGGCAGGTTACGAGCAGTACTTC.

The J gene is TRBJ2-1, the V gene TRBV7-2; 9 positions match TRBD2. The CDR3 spans 16 residues. Per germline, CDR1 SGHTA and CDR2 FQGNSA. V lost 5 bases to trimming and J lost 2 bases; unmatched junction nucleotides: 7. The CDR3 DNA reads as TGTGCCAGCAGCCTACGGGCGGGAGGGGCCTACAATGAGCAGTTCTTC. Protein sequence: CASSLRAGGAYNEQFF.

The V call is TRBV4-2, the J call TRBJ2-5; a possible D gene is TRBD2 (5 bases). The germline gives CDR1 LGHNA, CDR2 YNFKEQ. The CDR3 contains 13 residues. V lost 3 bases and J lost 4, with 9 bases in between. The CDR3 region has the DNA TGTGCCAGCAGCCACGATCGGGGAGAGACCCAGTACTTC. Protein product: CASSHDRGETQYF.

The CDR3 sequence is CASSYREENTGELFF. DNA of the CDR3: TGTGCCAGCAGCTACAGGGAGGAGAACACCGGGGAGCTGTTTTTT. The chain links TRBV7-8 to TRBJ2-2; D is tentatively TRBD1 or TRBD2 (6 bases each). Germline CDR1 SGHVS, CDR2 FQNEAQ. The CDR3 consists of 15 residues. Trimming stripped 4 bases from V and 1 base from J, with 10 bases between.

The chain couples TRBV2 to TRBJ1-2, with D possibly being TRBD1 (6 bases). The CDR3 runs to 14 residues. Looked up from germline, CDR1 is SNHLY and CDR2 is FYNNEI. Between the trimmed V and J ends, which lost 3 bases and 5 bases, there was a span of 13 bases. DNA for the CDR3: TGTGCCAGCAGTGACAGGACAGAGCTTTATGGCTACACCTTC. As protein: CASSDRTELYGYTF.

The chain links TRBV9 to TRBJ1-1, with 10 nucleotides matching TRBD1. The trim removed 3 bases at V and 1 base at J, leaving 3 bases unmatched. CDR1 is SGDLS, CDR2 YYNGEE, per germline. The CDR3 is 15 amino acids. The CDR3 protein is CASSGWDRGNTEAFF. CDR3 nucleotides: TGTGCCAGCAGCGGATGGGACAGGGGGAACACTGAAGCTTTCTTT. The full variable domain, with the rest looked up from reference TRBV9 and TRBJ1-1, is DSGVTQTPKHLITATGQRVTLRCSPRSGDLSVYWYQQSLDQGLQFLIQYYNGEERAKGNILERFSAQQFPDLHSELNLSSLELGDSALYFCASSGWDRGNTEAFFGQGTRLTVV.

The rearrangement uses TRBV4-2 and TRBJ2-1, with 8 bases identical to TRBD2. Germline values: CDR1 LGHNA, CDR2 YNFKEQ. Losses at the gene ends were 4 bases for V and 10 bases for J; bases not matched to a gene: 3. The CDR3 is made up of 12 amino acids. CDR3 region: CASSPAGEEQFF. CDR3 coding DNA: TGTGCCAGCAGCCCAGCGGGAGAAGAGCAGTTCTTC.

The chain uses TRBV4-1 and TRBJ2-1; TRBD1 agrees at 8 bases. The CDR3 has 15 amino acids. The germline V gene has CDR1 MGHRA and CDR2 YSYEKL. V trimming: 0 bases; J trimming: 5 bases; junction bases outside the gene matches: 3. The CDR3 reads CASSQDWTGNNEQFF. DNA of the CDR3: TGCGCCAGCAGCCAAGATTGGACAGGGAACAATGAGCAGTTCTTC.

CDR3: CASSLSGSAFF. CDR3 DNA sequence: TGCGCCAGCAGCTTATCAGGGAGCGCTTTCTTT. The chain links TRBV5-1 to TRBJ1-1, with TRBD1 as a possible D gene (5 bases). The CDR3 has 11 residues. From germline, CDR1 is SGHRS and CDR2 YFSETQ. V dropped 2 bases and J dropped 11 bases, with 10 bases sitting between them.